This is a list of T cell receptor beta chains from one sample in a study of neurological immune-mediated disorders. TCRdb redid the calling of the 5' RACE reads with MiXCR, one entry per CDR3 protein. The table records 40,000 or so distinct CDR3 sequences, 13% of them present only once. The sequencing input was PBMCs. These receptors all stem from a young man in good health. Each CDR3 is given with its conserved first and last residue. D genes are given only for firm matches. The size of a clone is reported for some rows only, either as once, few or many, or as a class for expanded clones.

cdr3_aa,cdr3_nt,j_call,d_call,clone_size,v_call
CASSQEGIVGEQYF,TGTGCCAGCAGCCAAGAAGGAATCGTTGGGGAGCAGTACTTC,TRBJ2-7,NA,many,TRBV3-1
CASSSGTVNSYEQYF,TGCGCCAGCAGCTCCGGGACAGTTAACTCCTACGAGCAGTACTTC,TRBJ2-7,TRBD1,many,TRBV5-1
CASSFGGDRVFF,TGTGCCAGCAGCTTCGGCGGGGACAGGGTGTTCTTC,TRBJ2-1,TRBD1,many,TRBV7-9
CASSLDVNTEAFF,TGTGCCAGCAGCTTAGATGTGAACACTGAAGCTTTCTTT,TRBJ1-1,NA,many,TRBV11-2
CSASRPAGDEQYF,TGCAGTGCTAGTCGGCCGGCAGGTGACGAGCAGTACTTC,TRBJ2-7,NA,many,TRBV20-1
CASCTASSSREIGTGDYNEQFF,TGCGCCAGCTGCACCGCCAGCAGCAGCAGGGAAATTGGGACAGGGGACTACAATGAGCAGTTCTTC,TRBJ2-1,TRBD1,NA,TRBV5-1
CASSLWAGNQPQHF,TGTGCCAGCAGTTTATGGGCAGGTAATCAGCCCCAGCATTTT,TRBJ1-5,NA,medium-sized,TRBV28
CASSFSGDHEQFF,TGTGCCAGCAGTTTTTCAGGGGACCATGAGCAGTTCTTC,TRBJ2-1,NA,many,TRBV28
CASSLLTGGNYEQYF,TGTGCCAGCAGCTTGCTTACAGGGGGAAACTACGAGCAGTACTTC,TRBJ2-7,TRBD1,many,TRBV5-5
CSALGGLAGVVREQFF,TGCAGTGCCCTCGGGGGACTAGCGGGAGTAGTTAGGGAGCAGTTCTTC,TRBJ2-1,TRBD2,many,TRBV20-1
CSAPQENYGYTF,TGCAGTGCCCCACAGGAAAACTATGGCTACACCTTC,TRBJ1-2,NA,few,TRBV20-1
CASSEARGAEQYF,TGCGCCAGCAGTGAGGCACGTGGAGCCGAGCAGTACTTC,TRBJ2-7,NA,many,TRBV10-2
CASSLAGTSGTGELFF,TGCGCCAGCAGCTTGGCTGGGACTAGCGGAACCGGGGAGCTGTTTTTT,TRBJ2-2,TRBD2,many,TRBV5-1
CASSLDPGGSYTDTQYF,TGTGCCAGCAGCTTAGATCCAGGCGGGTCCTACACAGATACGCAGTATTTT,TRBJ2-3,NA,many,TRBV7-2
CASKLDRGSGNTIYF,TGTGCCAGCAAATTAGACAGAGGTTCTGGAAACACCATATATTTT,TRBJ1-3,NA,NA,TRBV6-1
CASTSWTGYNTGELFF,TGTGCCAGCACCAGCTGGACAGGGTATAACACCGGGGAGCTGTTTTTT,TRBJ2-2,TRBD1,many,TRBV6-1
CASRLTPTDTGELFF,TGTGCCAGCCGCCTGACACCGACAGACACCGGGGAGCTGTTTTTT,TRBJ2-2,NA,many,TRBV6-4
CSAPPGLLSTDTQYF,TGCAGTGCTCCCCCGGGACTTCTTAGCACAGATACGCAGTATTTT,TRBJ2-3,NA,many,TRBV20-1
CASRGQSKRQYF,TGCGCCAGCAGAGGACAGAGCAAGAGACAGTACTTC,TRBJ2-5,NA,NA,TRBV10-2
CAISQAGDTQETQYF,TGTGCCATCAGCCAAGCGGGAGATACCCAAGAGACCCAGTACTTC,TRBJ2-5,TRBD2,many,TRBV10-3
CASSFISNYEQYF,TGTGCCAGCAGTTTTATTAGCAACTACGAGCAGTACTTC,TRBJ2-7,NA,many,TRBV28
CASSLTTTAYEQYF,TGTGCCAGCAGTTTAACAACTACCGCCTACGAGCAGTACTTC,TRBJ2-7,NA,many,TRBV28
CASSGSRVQGHGISPLHF,TGTGCCAGCAGCGGTAGCCGAGTACAGGGCCACGGAATTTCACCCCTCCACTTT,TRBJ1-6,NA,few,TRBV13
CASSQGGLAGVTQETQYF,TGTGCCAGCAGCCAAGGGGGGCTCGCGGGGGTCACCCAAGAGACCCAGTACTTC,TRBJ2-5,NA,many,TRBV14
CASSWGMNTEAFF,TGTGCCAGCTCGTGGGGCATGAACACTGAAGCTTTCTTT,TRBJ1-1,NA,many,TRBV7-3
CASSYSQVSNYGYTF,TGTGCCAGCAGCTACTCTCAGGTCAGCAACTATGGCTACACCTTC,TRBJ1-2,NA,many,TRBV7-9
CNTSRPTGGRRSVETQYF,TGTAACACCAGCAGACCCACGGGGGGGCGACGGTCCGTGGAGACCCAGTACTTC,TRBJ2-5,TRBD2,NA,TRBV15
CASSKGTGGNTIYF,TGTGCCAGCAGCAAGGGGACAGGAGGAAACACCATATATTTT,TRBJ1-3,TRBD1,few,TRBV7-6
CASSLLPGQGADTQYF,TGTGCCAGCAGTTTGCTTCCGGGACAGGGTGCAGATACGCAGTATTTT,TRBJ2-3,TRBD1,few,TRBV27
CASRLVMNEQFF,TGTGCAAGTCGCTTAGTCATGAATGAGCAGTTCTTC,TRBJ2-1,NA,NA,TRBV12-2
CSVEVVGGYEQYF,TGCAGCGTTGAAGTGGTGGGAGGTTACGAGCAGTACTTC,TRBJ2-7,NA,many,TRBV29-1
CASSLYSGSLYEQYF,TGTGCCAGCAGTTTATATAGCGGGAGTTTGTACGAGCAGTACTTC,TRBJ2-7,TRBD2,NA,TRBV27
CASSWTANTGELFF,TGTGCCAGCAGTTGGACAGCGAACACCGGGGAGCTGTTTTTT,TRBJ2-2,NA,many,TRBV7-9
CASSLGPIQFF,TGTGCCAGCAGCTTAGGGCCTATACAGTTCTTC,TRBJ2-1,NA,many,TRBV7-9
CASSVPGQGWGNQPQHF,TGTGCCAGTAGCGTGCCGGGACAGGGTTGGGGCAATCAGCCCCAGCATTTT,TRBJ1-5,TRBD1,few,TRBV19
CSARVPGWTYEQYF,TGCAGTGCTAGAGTACCAGGGTGGACCTACGAGCAGTACTTC,TRBJ2-7,NA,many,TRBV20-1
CASSLGTGMDIQYF,TGTGCCAGCAGCTTAGGTACGGGGATGGACATTCAGTACTTC,TRBJ2-4,NA,many,TRBV11-2
CASSGQMNTEAFF,TGCGCCAGCAGCGGACAGATGAACACTGAAGCTTTCTTT,TRBJ1-1,NA,many,TRBV5-1
CSAIAYLAVSYSNQPQHF,TGCAGTGCTATAGCGTACCTGGCGGTCTCGTATAGCAATCAGCCCCAGCATTTT,TRBJ1-5,NA,many,TRBV20-1
CASSSGDLGTEAFF,TGTGCCAGCAGTTCAGGGGATTTGGGCACTGAAGCTTTCTTT,TRBJ1-1,NA,many,TRBV6-5
CSAPIGGLGTGELFF,TGCAGTGCCCCTATAGGTGGGCTTGGGACCGGGGAGCTGTTTTTT,TRBJ2-2,NA,many,TRBV20-1
CASSLGGGEDEQFF,TGTGCCAGCAGCTTAGGGGGTGGGGAAGACGAGCAGTTCTTC,TRBJ2-1,NA,many,TRBV7-6